Sequencing of this T cell receptor beta chain was carried out in a study of early T cells in non-severe SARS-CoV-2 infection. This CDR3 has 17 residues. V shed 5 bases, J shed 1 base, and the junction held 10 bases outside the gene matches. Germline lookup yields CDR1 LGHDT and CDR2 YNNKEL (reference sequence). TCRdb used MiXCR to reprocess the 5' RACE reads, holding one entry per CDR3 protein. Of 100,000 to 120,000 distinct CDR3 sequences detected, 10% to 15% appear once; the ten largest clones hold less than 4.5%. Here the sequenced sample was whole blood, taken at baseline. The chain has TRBV3-1 and TRBJ2-3, with 9 bases fitting TRBD2. This receptor was obtained from an adult who was a healthcare worker with PCR-confirmed SARS-CoV-2 infection or an uninfected control (not recorded which). The CDR3 DNA is TGTGCCAGCAGCGTCCCAAGCGGGGGGCCTCGCACAGATACGCAGTATTTT. Its translation: CASSVPSGGPRTDTQYF.